This T cell receptor beta chain was obtained from a study of beta chain features in type 1 diabetes. General study results and limits: The naive, central memory and Treg TCRB repertoires of patients appeared to be more similar to one another than those of healthy donors. Type 1 diabetes patients showed a moderate but significant shortening of TCRB CDR3s in all four CD4+ subsets. Still unanswered here is whether HLA type influences TCRB rearrangement.

Expressed TCRB transcripts were sequenced, since all the RNA that had been isolated was reverse transcribed. Samples of naive, central memory and regulatory T cells yielded a mean of about 3.5 million reads. Assay used: immunoSEQ multiplex PCR; TCRdb lists only in-frame clones, some missing. The sample carries approximately 360,000 clones, 10% to 15% recorded once. This clone was observed a few times. The antigen is undetermined. V was cut by 2 bases and J by 9 bases, with 16 bases left in between. Germline loops: CDR1 ENHRY, CDR2 SYGVKD. The CDR3 is made up of 15 amino acids. Sorted CD4+ subsets: naive, central memory, regulatory, stem cell-like memory (CD45RO/CCR7/CD25/CD127/CD95/CD27 panel).

The receptor was isolated from a woman aged 18-29 years with type 1 diabetes. What was sequenced was naive CD4+ T cells from blood. The V gene is TRBV10-3, the J gene TRBJ2-2; D may be TRBD2 (6 bases). CDR3 bases: TGTGCCATCAGTGAGGGGGAGGCCCTTCCCCGGGAGCTGTTTTTT. It encodes CAISEGEALPRELFF.